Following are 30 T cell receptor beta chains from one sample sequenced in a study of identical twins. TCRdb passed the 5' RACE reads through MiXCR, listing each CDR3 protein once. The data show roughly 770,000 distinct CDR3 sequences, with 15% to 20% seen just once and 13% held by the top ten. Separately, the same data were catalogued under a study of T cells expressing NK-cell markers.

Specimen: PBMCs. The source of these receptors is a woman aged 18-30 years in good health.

In nucleotides, the CDR3 is TGCAGTGCTATAGGGACAGAGAATTCTAACTATGGCTACACCTTC. Residues: CSAIGTENSNYGYTF. The gene calls are TRBV20-1 and TRBJ1-2; 7 bases fit TRBD1. The germline CDR1 and CDR2 sequences are DFQATT and SNEGSKA (reference sequence). The V and J ends lost 4 bases and 0 bases, in that order; junction bases with no gene match: 8. This CDR3 comprises 15 residues.

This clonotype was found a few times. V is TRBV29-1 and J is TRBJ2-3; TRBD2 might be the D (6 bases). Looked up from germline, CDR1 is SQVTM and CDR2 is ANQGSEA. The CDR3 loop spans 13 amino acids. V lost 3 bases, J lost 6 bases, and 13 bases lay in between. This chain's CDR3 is CSVDAGLGDTQYF. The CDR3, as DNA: TGCAGCGTTGACGCGGGATTAGGGGATACGCAGTATTTT.

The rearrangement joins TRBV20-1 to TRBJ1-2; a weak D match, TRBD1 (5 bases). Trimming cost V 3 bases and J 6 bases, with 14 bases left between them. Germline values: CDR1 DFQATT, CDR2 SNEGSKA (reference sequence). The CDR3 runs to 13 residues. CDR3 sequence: CSASQGDGDGYTF. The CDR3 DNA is TGCAGTGCTAGTCAGGGAGATGGGGATGGCTACACCTTC.

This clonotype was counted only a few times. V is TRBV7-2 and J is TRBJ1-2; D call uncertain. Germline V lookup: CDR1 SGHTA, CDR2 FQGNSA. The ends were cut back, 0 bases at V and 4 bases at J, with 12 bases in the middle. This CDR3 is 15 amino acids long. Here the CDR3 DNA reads TGTGCCAGCAGCTTAGCCTTAGGCAGCCCCTATGGCTACACCTTC. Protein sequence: CASSLALGSPYGYTF.

For the CDR3, the DNA is TGCGCCAGCAGCCACCAATACAATGAGCAGTTCTTC. The encoded protein is CASSHQYNEQFF. The chain joins TRBV4-1 to TRBJ2-1; unclear D gene. V lost 3 bases, J lost 4 bases, and 4 bases lay in between. Germline lookup yields CDR1 MGHRA and CDR2 YSYEKL. The CDR3 has 12 residues.

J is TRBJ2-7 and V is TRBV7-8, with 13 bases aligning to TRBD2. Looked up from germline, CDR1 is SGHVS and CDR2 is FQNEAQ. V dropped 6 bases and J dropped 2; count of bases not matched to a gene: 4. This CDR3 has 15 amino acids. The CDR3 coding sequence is TGTGCCAGCAGGCATGGGACTAGCGGGGCCTACGAGCAGTACTTC. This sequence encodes CASRHGTSGAYEQYF.

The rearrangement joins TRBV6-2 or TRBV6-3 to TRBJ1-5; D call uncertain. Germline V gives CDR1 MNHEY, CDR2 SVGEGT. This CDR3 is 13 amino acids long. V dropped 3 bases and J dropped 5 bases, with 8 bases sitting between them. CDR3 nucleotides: TGTGCCAGCAGTTATGTTCCTTATCAGCCCCAGCATTTT. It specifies CASSYVPYQPQHF.

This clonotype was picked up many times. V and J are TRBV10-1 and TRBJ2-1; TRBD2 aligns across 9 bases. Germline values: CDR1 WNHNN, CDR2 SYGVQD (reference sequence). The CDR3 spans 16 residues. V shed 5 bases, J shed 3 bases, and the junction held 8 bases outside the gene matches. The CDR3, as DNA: TGCGCCAGCAGTAGGTTCGCGACTAGCGGCTACAATGAGCAGTTCTTC. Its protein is CASSRFATSGYNEQFF.

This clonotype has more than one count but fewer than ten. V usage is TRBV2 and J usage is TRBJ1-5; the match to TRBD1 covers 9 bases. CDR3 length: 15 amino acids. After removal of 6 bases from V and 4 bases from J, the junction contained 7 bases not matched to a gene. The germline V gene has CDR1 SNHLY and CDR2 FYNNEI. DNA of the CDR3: TGTGCCAGCAGCCACGAAGGACAGGGGAATCAGCCCCAGCATTTT. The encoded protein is CASSHEGQGNQPQHF.

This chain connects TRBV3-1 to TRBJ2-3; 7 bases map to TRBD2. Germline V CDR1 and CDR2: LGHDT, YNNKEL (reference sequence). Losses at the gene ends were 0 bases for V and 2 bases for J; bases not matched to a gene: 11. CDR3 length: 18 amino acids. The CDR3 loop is CASSQDSLAAEHTDTQYF. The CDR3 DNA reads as TGTGCCAGCAGCCAAGACTCTCTAGCGGCGGAACACACAGATACGCAGTATTTT.

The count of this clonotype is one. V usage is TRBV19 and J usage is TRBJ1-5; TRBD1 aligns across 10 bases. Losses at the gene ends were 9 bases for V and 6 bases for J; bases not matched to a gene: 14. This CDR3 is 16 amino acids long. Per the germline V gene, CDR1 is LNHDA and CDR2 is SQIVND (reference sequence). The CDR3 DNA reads TGTGCCAGCCGGGACAGGGGCGCATTGAGAGGTCAGCCCCAGCATTTT. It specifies CASRDRGALRGQPQHF.

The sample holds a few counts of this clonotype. This CDR3 is CASSSDSGRETQYF. The CDR3, as DNA: TGCGCCAGCAGTTCCGATAGCGGGAGAGAGACCCAGTACTTC. V usage is TRBV10-2 and J usage is TRBJ2-5; 9 bases align to TRBD2. CDR1 is WSHSY, CDR2 SAAADI, per germline. The CDR3 has 14 amino acids. V lost 5 bases, J lost 4 bases, and 5 bases stayed unmatched.

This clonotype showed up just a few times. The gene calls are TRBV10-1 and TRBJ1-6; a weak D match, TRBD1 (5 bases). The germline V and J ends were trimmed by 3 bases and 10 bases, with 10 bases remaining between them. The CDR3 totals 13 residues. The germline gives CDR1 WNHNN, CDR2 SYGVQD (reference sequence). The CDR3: CASSEQRGSPLHF. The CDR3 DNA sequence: TGCGCCAGCAGTGAACAGAGGGGCTCACCCCTCCACTTT.

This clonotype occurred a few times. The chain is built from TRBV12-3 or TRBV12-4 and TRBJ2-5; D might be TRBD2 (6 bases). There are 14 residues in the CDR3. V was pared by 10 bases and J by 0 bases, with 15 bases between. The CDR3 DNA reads TGTGCCACATCCTCTAGCGCTAACCAAGAGACCCAGTACTTC. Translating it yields CATSSSANQETQYF.

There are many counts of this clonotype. The CDR3 region is CASSYARSSYNEQFF. DNA for the CDR3: TGTGCCAGCAGTTACGCACGGAGCTCCTACAATGAGCAGTTCTTC. This rearrangement joins TRBV6-5 to TRBJ2-1; no reliable D call. The germline V gene encodes CDR1 MNHEY and CDR2 SVGAGI. V lost 2 bases and J lost 0, with 8 bases in between. The CDR3 is 15 residues long.

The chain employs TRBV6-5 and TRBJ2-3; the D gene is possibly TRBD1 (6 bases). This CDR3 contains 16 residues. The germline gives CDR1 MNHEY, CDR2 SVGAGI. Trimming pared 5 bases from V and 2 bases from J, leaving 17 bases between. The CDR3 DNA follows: TGTGCCAGCAGTCACGGACAGACAACTTTCACAGATACGCAGTATTTT. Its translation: CASSHGQTTFTDTQYF.

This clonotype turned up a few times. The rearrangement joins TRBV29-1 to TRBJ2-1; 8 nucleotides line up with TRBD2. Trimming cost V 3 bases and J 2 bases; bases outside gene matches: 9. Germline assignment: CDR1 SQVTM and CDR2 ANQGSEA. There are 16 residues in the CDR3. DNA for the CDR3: TGCAGCGTTGATATAAGCGGGAGTAGGGCCTACAATGAGCAGTTCTTC. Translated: CSVDISGSRAYNEQFF.

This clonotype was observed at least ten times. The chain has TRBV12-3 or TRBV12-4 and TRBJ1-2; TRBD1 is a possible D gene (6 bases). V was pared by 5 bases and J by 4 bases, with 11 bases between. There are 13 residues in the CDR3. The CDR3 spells CASSPDSSYGYTF. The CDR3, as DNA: TGTGCCAGCAGTCCGGACAGTTCCTATGGCTACACCTTC.

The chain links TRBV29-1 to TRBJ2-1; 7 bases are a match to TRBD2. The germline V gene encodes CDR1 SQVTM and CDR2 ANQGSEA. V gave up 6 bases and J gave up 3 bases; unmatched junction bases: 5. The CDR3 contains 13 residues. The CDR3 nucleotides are TGCAGCGTGGAGGGACTACACTACAATGAGCAGTTCTTC. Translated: CSVEGLHYNEQFF.

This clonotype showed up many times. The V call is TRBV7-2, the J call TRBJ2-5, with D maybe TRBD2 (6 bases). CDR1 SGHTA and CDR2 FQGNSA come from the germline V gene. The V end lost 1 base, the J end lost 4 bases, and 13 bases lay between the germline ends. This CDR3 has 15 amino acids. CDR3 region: CASSLGDWRGETQYF. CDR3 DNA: TGTGCCAGCAGCTTAGGGGACTGGAGGGGAGAGACCCAGTACTTC.

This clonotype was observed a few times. The CDR3 region is CASSMGNSRSYGYTF. DNA of the CDR3: TGCGCCAGCAGCATGGGGAATTCCAGATCGTATGGCTACACCTTC. This chain connects TRBV5-1 to TRBJ1-2; D is undetermined. Germline CDR1 and CDR2: SGHRS and YFSETQ. This CDR3 spans 15 amino acids. With 4 bases removed from V and 5 bases from J, the gap between germline ends came to 18 bases.

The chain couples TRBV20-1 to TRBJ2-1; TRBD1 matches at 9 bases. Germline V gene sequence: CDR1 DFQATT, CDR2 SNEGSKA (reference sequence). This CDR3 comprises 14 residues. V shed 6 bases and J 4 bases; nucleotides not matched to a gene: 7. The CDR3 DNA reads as TGCAGTGCCACAGACAGGGGGAGTTACAATGAGCAGTTCTTC. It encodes CSATDRGSYNEQFF.

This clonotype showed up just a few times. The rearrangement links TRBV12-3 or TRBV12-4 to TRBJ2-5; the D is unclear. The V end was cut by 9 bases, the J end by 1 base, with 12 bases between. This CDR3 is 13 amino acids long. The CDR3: CASSSRPQETQYF. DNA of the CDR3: TGTGCCAGTAGCAGTCGCCCCCAAGAGACCCAGTACTTC.

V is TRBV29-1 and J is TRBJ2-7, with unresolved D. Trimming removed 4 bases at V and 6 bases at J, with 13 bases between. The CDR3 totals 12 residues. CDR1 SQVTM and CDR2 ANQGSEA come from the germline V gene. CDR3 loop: CSVGSQLREQYF. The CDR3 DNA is TGCAGCGTTGGCAGCCAACTACGCGAGCAGTACTTC.

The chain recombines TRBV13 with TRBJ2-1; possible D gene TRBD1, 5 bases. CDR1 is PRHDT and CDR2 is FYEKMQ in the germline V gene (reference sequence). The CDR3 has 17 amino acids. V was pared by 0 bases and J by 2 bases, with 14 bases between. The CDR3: CASSLGDQGSPYNEQFF. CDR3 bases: TGTGCCAGCAGCTTAGGTGACCAGGGTAGCCCCTACAATGAGCAGTTCTTC.

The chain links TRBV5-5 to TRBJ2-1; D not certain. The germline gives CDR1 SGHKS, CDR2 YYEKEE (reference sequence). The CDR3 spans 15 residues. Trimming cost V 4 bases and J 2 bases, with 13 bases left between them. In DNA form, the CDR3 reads TGTGCCAGCAGCCGGACCCTCTTGGCCTACAATGAGCAGTTCTTC. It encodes CASSRTLLAYNEQFF.

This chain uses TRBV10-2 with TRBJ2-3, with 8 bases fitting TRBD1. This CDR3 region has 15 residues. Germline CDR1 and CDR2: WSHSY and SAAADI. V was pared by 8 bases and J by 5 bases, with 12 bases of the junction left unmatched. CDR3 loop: CASAGTGGVGDTQYF. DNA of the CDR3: TGCGCCAGCGCGGGGACAGGTGGGGTCGGAGATACGCAGTATTTT.

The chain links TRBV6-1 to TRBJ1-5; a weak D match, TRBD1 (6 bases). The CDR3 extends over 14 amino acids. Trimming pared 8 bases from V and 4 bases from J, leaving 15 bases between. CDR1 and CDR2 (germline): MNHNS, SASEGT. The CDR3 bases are TGTGCCAGCCATGCGGTTGACAGGAATCAGCCCCAGCATTTT. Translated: CASHAVDRNQPQHF.

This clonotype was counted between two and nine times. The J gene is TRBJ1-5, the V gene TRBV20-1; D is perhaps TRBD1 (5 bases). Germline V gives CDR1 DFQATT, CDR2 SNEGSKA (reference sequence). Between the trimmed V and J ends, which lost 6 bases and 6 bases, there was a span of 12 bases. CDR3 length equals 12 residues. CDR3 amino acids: CSAARGTQPQHF. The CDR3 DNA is TGCAGTGCCGCACGGGGGACTCAGCCCCAGCATTTT.

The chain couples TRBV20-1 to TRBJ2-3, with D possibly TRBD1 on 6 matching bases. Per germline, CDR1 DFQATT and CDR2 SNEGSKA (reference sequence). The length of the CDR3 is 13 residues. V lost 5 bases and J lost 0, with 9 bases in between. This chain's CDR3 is CSAVRGSTDTQYF. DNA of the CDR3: TGCAGTGCTGTCAGGGGAAGCACAGATACGCAGTATTTT.